The 25 T cell receptor beta chains given below trace back to one sample, sequenced in a study of T cell repertoires in cytomegalovirus infection. TCRdb ran MiXCR on the reads and lists one entry per CDR3 protein. Of 200,000 to 300,000 distinct CDR3 sequences detected, 9% to 15% appear once; the ten largest clones hold approximately 1.6%. Sequencing input: PBMCs. These TCRs come from a human donor in good health (CMV status not recorded). Some clones in this sample may be carry-over from other donors' samples.

This clonotype was recorded many times. The chain links TRBV7-2 to TRBJ1-1; 9 bases agree with TRBD1. The trim removed 0 bases at V and 3 bases at J, leaving 2 bases unmatched. Germline CDR1 reads SGHTA; CDR2 reads FQGNSA. The CDR3 runs to 15 residues. Written as DNA, the CDR3 is TGTGCCAGCAGCTTAGCGGGACAGGGCTACACTGAAGCTTTCTTT. Translation gives CASSLAGQGYTEAFF.

This clonotype came up a few times. The gene calls are TRBV5-1 and TRBJ2-5; TRBD1 aligns across 7 bases. CDR1 and CDR2 (germline): SGHRS, YFSETQ. V trimming: 0 bases; J trimming: 4 bases; junction bases outside the gene matches: 6. The CDR3 runs to 15 residues. The chain's CDR3 is CASSLAGTERETQYF. The CDR3 coding sequence is TGCGCCAGCAGCTTGGCTGGGACAGAGAGAGAGACCCAGTACTTC.

This clonotype was counted ten times or more. This CDR3 reads CAISDLVRSSYEQYF. DNA of the CDR3: TGTGCCATCAGTGATCTGGTCCGTAGCTCCTACGAGCAGTACTTC. This sequence joins TRBV10-3 and TRBJ2-7; D ambiguous. The germline V gene encodes CDR1 ENHRY and CDR2 SYGVKD. V was shortened by 3 bases and J by 0 bases, with 12 bases between the two germline ends. This CDR3 contains 15 residues.

This clonotype was recorded a few times. This chain uses TRBV29-1 with TRBJ2-5; weak D call: TRBD2 (6 bases). The length of the CDR3 is 13 residues. V shed 6 bases and J shed 5 bases, with 16 bases lying between them. Looked up from germline, CDR1 is SQVTM and CDR2 is ANQGSEA. The CDR3 region is CSVADRREETQYF. The CDR3 DNA follows: TGCAGCGTCGCGGACCGTCGGGAGGAGACCCAGTACTTC.

This clonotype was found many times. The V and J genes are TRBV7-2 and TRBJ1-5; 7 nucleotides align to TRBD1. Trimming cost V 2 bases and J 6 bases; bases outside gene matches: 4. CDR3 size: 14 residues. The V gene's germline CDR1 is SGHTA and CDR2 FQGNSA. CDR3 bases: TGTGCCAGCAGCTTAAACGCAGGGGGTCAGCCCCAGCATTTT. This encodes CASSLNAGGQPQHF.

This clonotype was counted ten times or more. A much bigger clone sits one base away, suggesting this may be a read error. V is TRBV28 and J is TRBJ1-5; D perhaps matches TRBD1 (5 bases). V lost 4 bases to trimming and J lost 0 bases, with 10 bases between them. Germline assignment: CDR1 MDHEN and CDR2 SYDVKM. CDR3 length: 15 amino acids. The CDR3 sequence is CASSSGGYSNQPQHF. The CDR3 DNA reads as TGTGCCAGCAGTTCCGGGGGATATAGCAATCAGCCCCAGCATTTT.

This clonotype was detected many times. The chain combines TRBV7-2 with TRBJ2-2; TRBD1 matches 8 bases. The CDR3 extends over 16 amino acids. Germline CDR1 is SGHTA and CDR2 is FQGNSA. Germline trimming cut 1 base from V and 3 bases from J; bases unmatched to any gene: 4. The CDR3 sequence: CASSLVAGGDTGELFF. DNA of the CDR3: TGTGCCAGCAGCTTAGTGGCAGGGGGCGACACCGGGGAGCTGTTTTTT.

This clonotype was seen at least ten times. V and J are TRBV7-2 and TRBJ2-2; D not certain. Germline CDR1 reads SGHTA; CDR2 reads FQGNSA. The CDR3 consists of 12 residues. V was shortened by 3 bases and J by 6 bases, with 5 bases between the two germline ends. The CDR3: CASSFKAGELFF. The CDR3 DNA reads TGTGCCAGCAGCTTTAAAGCCGGGGAGCTGTTTTTT.

This chain links TRBV3-1 with TRBJ1-1; the D is unclear. The CDR3 spans 13 residues. CDR1 LGHDT and CDR2 YNNKEL come from the germline V gene (reference sequence). V was shortened by 0 bases and J by 3 bases, with 5 bases between the two germline ends. CDR3 region: CASSQELYTEAFF. In DNA form, the CDR3 reads TGTGCCAGCAGCCAAGAACTTTACACTGAAGCTTTCTTT.

This clonotype came up many times. The chain joins TRBV7-6 to TRBJ2-1; D may be TRBD2 (6 bases). The V end lost 3 bases, the J end lost 0 bases, and 15 bases lay between the germline ends. The CDR3 contains 17 residues. Germline CDR1 and CDR2: SGHVS and FNYEAQ. The CDR3 loop reads CASSFGGSGSSYNEQFF. The CDR3 DNA follows: TGTGCCAGCAGCTTTGGGGGTAGCGGTAGCTCCTACAATGAGCAGTTCTTC.

This clonotype was counted at least ten times. V is TRBV28 and J is TRBJ2-1; D remains ambiguous. V shed 2 bases and J shed 3 bases, with 5 bases lying between them. From germline, CDR1 is MDHEN and CDR2 SYDVKM. The CDR3 has 13 residues. CDR3 sequence (DNA): TGTGCCAGCAGTTTAACGGTCTACAATGAGCAGTTCTTC. Its protein product is CASSLTVYNEQFF.

This clonotype was picked up many times. This chain uses TRBV7-2 with TRBJ2-5; TRBD1 agrees at 9 bases. This CDR3 is 15 amino acids long. The germline V gene has CDR1 SGHTA and CDR2 FQGNSA. With 5 bases clipped from V and 5 bases from J, the junction kept 9 bases outside the gene matches. CDR3 sequence: CASSELMTGGETQYF. DNA for the CDR3: TGTGCCAGCAGCGAGCTGATGACAGGGGGTGAGACCCAGTACTTC.

The table lists this clonotype with many counts. The chain is built from TRBV7-2 and TRBJ2-2; no clear D. With 3 bases removed from V and 3 bases from J, the gap between germline ends came to 2 bases. In germline, CDR1 is SGHTA, CDR2 FQGNSA. This CDR3 region has 12 residues. CDR3 sequence: CASSFDTGELFF. The CDR3 DNA reads TGTGCCAGCAGCTTCGACACCGGGGAGCTGTTTTTT.

This clonotype was seen ten or more times. As DNA, the CDR3 is TGTGCCAGCAGCACACGAGCGGACACTGAAGCTTTCTTT. Amino acid sequence: CASSTRADTEAFF. The chain combines TRBV7-3 with TRBJ1-1, with D unclear. This CDR3 is 13 amino acids long. Germline-derived CDR1 and CDR2 are SGHTA and FQGTGA. The germline V and J ends were trimmed by 5 bases and 3 bases, with 10 bases remaining between them.

This clonotype was seen at least ten times. The V and J genes are TRBV6-5 and TRBJ2-1, with D unclear. V lost 2 bases, J lost 3 bases, and 8 bases lay in between. Germline V gives CDR1 MNHEY, CDR2 SVGAGI. The CDR3 spans 14 residues. Here the CDR3 DNA reads TGTGCCAGCAGTTACAAAGAGCACTACAATGAGCAGTTCTTC. Translating it yields CASSYKEHYNEQFF.

This clonotype was observed at least ten times. The rearrangement uses TRBV7-8 and TRBJ2-2, with D hard to call. In germline, CDR1 is SGHVS, CDR2 FQNEAQ. The CDR3 spans 14 residues. V lost 5 bases and J lost 4, with 11 bases in between. The CDR3 spells CASSPRPITGELFF. CDR3 bases: TGTGCCAGCAGCCCAAGACCGATCACCGGGGAGCTGTTTTTT.

This clonotype has ten or more counts. The chain joins TRBV6-2 or TRBV6-3 to TRBJ2-5; D possibly matches TRBD1 or TRBD2 (5 bases each). The V gene lost 5 bases and the J gene lost 7 bases, with 17 bases spanning the gap. CDR1 MNHEY and CDR2 SVGEGT come from the germline V gene. The CDR3 loop spans 14 amino acids. CDR3 residues: CASSPGTVGRTQYF. The CDR3, as DNA: TGTGCCAGCAGTCCCGGGACGGTGGGTCGGACCCAGTACTTC.

This chain connects TRBV2 to TRBJ2-7, with TRBD2 matching over 9 bases. Trimming removed 6 bases from V and 5 bases from J; junction bases left unmatched: 8. Per the germline V gene, CDR1 is SNHLY and CDR2 is FYNNEI. This CDR3 has 14 amino acids. The CDR3 reads CASRISGSPNEQYF. The DNA of the CDR3 is TGTGCCAGCAGGATTAGCGGGAGCCCCAACGAGCAGTACTTC.

This clonotype was recorded many times. The V gene is TRBV7-2, the J gene TRBJ2-3; maybe TRBD1 (5 bases). The CDR3 spans 15 residues. Trimming stripped 4 bases from V and 4 bases from J, with 15 bases between. Germline CDR1 is SGHTA and CDR2 is FQGNSA. This CDR3 is CASSSEIWGPDTQYF. In nucleotides, the CDR3 is TGTGCCAGCAGCTCCGAGATATGGGGCCCAGATACGCAGTATTTT.

This clonotype was seen repeatedly, ten times or more. The chain recombines TRBV7-2 with TRBJ2-1, with D possibly TRBD2 on 7 matching bases. Germline V gene data show CDR1 as SGHTA and CDR2 as FQGNSA. The CDR3 covers 14 residues. V lost 0 bases, J lost 8 bases, and 11 bases lay in between. The CDR3 protein is CASSLAGGHDEQFF. In DNA form, the CDR3 reads TGTGCCAGCAGCTTAGCGGGGGGGCATGATGAGCAGTTCTTC.

This clonotype was detected many times. The chain carries TRBV7-8 and TRBJ2-1, with 11 bases identical to TRBD2. V was pared by 2 bases and J by 6 bases, with 0 bases of the junction left unmatched. Germline loops: CDR1 SGHVS, CDR2 FQNEAQ. The CDR3 contains 14 residues. The CDR3 loop is CASSLLAGGNEQFF. The CDR3 DNA reads TGTGCCAGCAGCTTACTAGCGGGAGGCAATGAGCAGTTCTTC.

The chain combines TRBV20-1 with TRBJ1-1; no definite D call. The CDR3 has 13 amino acids. Germline CDR1 and CDR2: DFQATT and SNEGSKA (reference sequence). V was shortened by 6 bases and J by 0 bases, with 11 bases between the two germline ends. CDR3 DNA sequence: TGCAGTGCCGAGAGGAACATGAACACTGAAGCTTTCTTT. Translating it yields CSAERNMNTEAFF.

This clonotype was seen more than once but under ten times. The V and J genes are TRBV28 and TRBJ1-1; D is uncertain. Trimming pared 2 bases from V and 9 bases from J, leaving 13 bases between. The CDR3 is made up of 13 amino acids. Per the germline V gene, CDR1 is MDHEN and CDR2 is SYDVKM. CDR3 residues: CASSLVGPEKAFF. Written as DNA, the CDR3 is TGTGCCAGCAGTTTAGTAGGACCGGAGAAAGCTTTCTTT. Full variable domain (missing parts from reference TRBV28 and TRBJ1-1): DVKVTQSSRYLVKRTGEKVFLECVQDMDHENMFWYRQDPGLGLRLIYFSYDVKMKEKGDIPEGYSVSREKKERFSLILESASTNQTSMYLCASSLVGPEKAFFGQGTRLTVV.

The chain couples TRBV7-3 to TRBJ2-1; 8 nucleotides line up with TRBD1. With 4 bases clipped from V and 5 bases from J, the junction kept 1 base outside the gene matches. The CDR3 consists of 13 residues. Germline V gene data show CDR1 as SGHTA and CDR2 as FQGTGA. CDR3 nucleotides: TGTGCCAGCAGCTGGACAGGGAACAATGAGCAGTTCTTC. Translated, it gives CASSWTGNNEQFF.

This clonotype has at least ten counts. The rearrangement joins TRBV7-2 to TRBJ2-3; 7 positions agree with TRBD2. This CDR3 has 15 residues. Germline CDR1 and CDR2: SGHTA and FQGNSA. Trimming cost V 2 bases and J 6 bases; bases outside gene matches: 8. The CDR3 sequence is CASSLLAGDSDTQYF. The CDR3 coding sequence is TGTGCCAGCAGCTTACTCGCGGGAGATTCGGATACGCAGTATTTT.